Sequencing of this T cell receptor (beta chain) was carried out in a study of patients and donors after allogeneic stem cell transplantation. Via MiXCR, TCRdb re-called the RT-PCR reads, giving one row per CDR3 protein. The sample records a few hundred thousand distinct CDR3 sequences, about 38% being singletons. The sample consisted of blood, either unsorted or a sorted T cell fraction (not recorded which). The clonotype comes from a human donor who was either an allogeneic HSCT recipient or a stem cell or donor lymphocyte infusion donor (not recorded which). It is not recorded whose cells these are; they may come from a transplant donor.

The CDR3 DNA reads as TGTGCCAGCAGTTTCGACGAGACTAGCTCCAATGAGCAGTTCTTC. Protein product: CASSFDETSSNEQFF. The chain recombines TRBV12-3 or TRBV12-4 with TRBJ2-1; 7 nucleotides line up with TRBD2. The CDR3 totals 15 residues. After removal of 3 bases from V and 6 bases from J, the junction contained 8 bases not matched to a gene.